The rows below give T cell receptor beta chains drawn from one sample of a study of blood T cell repertoires in COVID-19. Profiling relied on immunoSEQ multiplex PCR, and the TCRdb table lists in-frame clones only, not all of them. The profile covers around 300,000 clones, with around 89% appearing a single time and just under 6.5% taken by the ten largest. The sequenced material came from peripheral blood. These receptors were collected from a woman aged 45-59 years with COVID-19, enrolled during active disease. CDR3s include the opening cysteine and the closing phenylalanine or tryptophan.

v_call	j_call	cdr3_aa
TRBV19	TRBJ1-1	CASMWWDRGYTEAFF
TRBV27	TRBJ2-1	CAASSGTNNEQFF
TRBV7-9	TRBJ2-7	CASSPPASSYEQYF
TRBV6-5	TRBJ2-4	CASSYQEGTKNIQYF
TRBV7-9	TRBJ1-1	CASSEDTYLAAFF
TRBV19	TRBJ2-1	CASSSQAPTAEQFF
TRBV3-1/TRBV3-2	TRBJ2-1	CASSQARTGGYNEQFF
TRBV7-3	TRBJ2-2	CASSLNVPGATGELFF
TRBV3-1/TRBV3-2	TRBJ2-3	CASSHLERETTDTQYF
TRBV2	TRBJ1-2	CASSEAPLVGAHGYTF
TRBV27	TRBJ2-7	CASSPWGTSSYEQYF
TRBV18	TRBJ2-7	CASSPFGTSGKGYEQYF
TRBV5-1	TRBJ2-2	CASSPAGVSTGELFF
TRBV7-2	TRBJ2-1	CASSDPGLAGGPVEQFF
TRBV20-1	TRBJ1-1	CSASSGQPTEAFF
TRBV10-3	TRBJ1-2	CAISGQGYGYTF
TRBV18	TRBJ1-3	CASSNSRNTIYF
TRBV6-5	TRBJ2-3	CASRPGTTYTDTQYF
TRBV23-1	TRBJ1-2	CASSQWGTGGPDRAYGYTF
TRBV6-5	TRBJ2-1	CASSRNPGGRQFF
TRBV5-1	TRBJ1-3	CASSLEGQGGSVLRNTIYF
TRBV4-2	TRBJ1-5	CASSQEWGSSNQPQHF
TRBV3-1/TRBV3-2	TRBJ2-1	CASSQASGRNSEQFF
TRBV24-1	TRBJ1-2	CATSDQGRSYGYTF
TRBV30	TRBJ2-1	CAWSVRDRSYNEQFF
TRBV19	TRBJ1-6	CASSMGGASSYNSPLHF
TRBV27	TRBJ2-7	CASSLNQGHEQYF
TRBV10-3	TRBJ2-7	CAISAPGLASEQYF
TRBV24-1	TRBJ2-5	CATGDAGTGGRETQYF
TRBV9	TRBJ1-4	CASSATGGLRANEKLFF
TRBV6-6	TRBJ2-2	CASSYSARGYTGELFF
TRBV5-4	TRBJ2-1	CASSLDGISYNEQFF
TRBV24-1	TRBJ2-5	CATSRRQGETQYF
TRBV19	TRBJ1-2	CASSIRTGGNYGYTF
TRBV7-9	TRBJ2-7	CASSAVRTGDYEQYF
TRBV18	TRBJ1-3	CASSPAVGAGNTIYF
TRBV5-1	TRBJ2-1	CASSSTSGTTYNEQFF
TRBV7-9	TRBJ1-6	CASGQKGNSPLHF
TRBV6-5	TRBJ2-4	CASKGGGNIQYF
TRBV2	TRBJ1-2	CASMGQTGEAYGYTF
TRBV13	TRBJ2-5	CASNSPGSVTQYF
TRBV15	TRBJ2-7	CATSSRDRGSYEQYF
TRBV6-5	TRBJ1-5	CASKRGAGQPQHF
TRBV3-1/TRBV3-2	TRBJ2-5	CASSHFGTGEETQYF
TRBV20-1	TRBJ1-1	CSASESNTEAFF
TRBV9	TRBJ2-1	CASSVGGRAGAPNEQFF
TRBV7-9	TRBJ2-1	CASSLAGDLSYNEQFF
TRBV7-2	TRBJ1-2	CASSLGGRTNYGYTF
TRBV24-1	TRBJ1-2	CATSDSSTGSVYGYTF
TRBV5-1	TRBJ2-7	CASSLDPGTGYEQYF
TRBV5-5	TRBJ2-6	CASILAGGVSGANVLTF
TRBV27	TRBJ2-2	CASSLRGLAGHISNTGELFF
TRBV20-1	TRBJ1-5	CSASFGRGHNQPQHF
TRBV27	TRBJ2-3	CASSARSGRTDTQYF
TRBV2	TRBJ2-1	CASIDDAGGANEQFF
TRBV7-2	TRBJ2-7	CASSLGLAGSYEQYF